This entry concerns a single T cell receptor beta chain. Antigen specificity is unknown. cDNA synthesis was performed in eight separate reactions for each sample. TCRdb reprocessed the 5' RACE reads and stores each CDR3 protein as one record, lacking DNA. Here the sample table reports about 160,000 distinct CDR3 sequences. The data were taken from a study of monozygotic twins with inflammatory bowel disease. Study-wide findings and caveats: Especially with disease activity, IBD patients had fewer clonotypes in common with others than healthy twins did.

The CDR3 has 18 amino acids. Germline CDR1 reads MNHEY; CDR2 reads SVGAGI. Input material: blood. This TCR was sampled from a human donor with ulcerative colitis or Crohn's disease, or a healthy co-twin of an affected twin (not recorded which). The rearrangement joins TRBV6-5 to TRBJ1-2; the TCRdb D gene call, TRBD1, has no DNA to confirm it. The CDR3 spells CASTKGTGTGDRSYGYTF.